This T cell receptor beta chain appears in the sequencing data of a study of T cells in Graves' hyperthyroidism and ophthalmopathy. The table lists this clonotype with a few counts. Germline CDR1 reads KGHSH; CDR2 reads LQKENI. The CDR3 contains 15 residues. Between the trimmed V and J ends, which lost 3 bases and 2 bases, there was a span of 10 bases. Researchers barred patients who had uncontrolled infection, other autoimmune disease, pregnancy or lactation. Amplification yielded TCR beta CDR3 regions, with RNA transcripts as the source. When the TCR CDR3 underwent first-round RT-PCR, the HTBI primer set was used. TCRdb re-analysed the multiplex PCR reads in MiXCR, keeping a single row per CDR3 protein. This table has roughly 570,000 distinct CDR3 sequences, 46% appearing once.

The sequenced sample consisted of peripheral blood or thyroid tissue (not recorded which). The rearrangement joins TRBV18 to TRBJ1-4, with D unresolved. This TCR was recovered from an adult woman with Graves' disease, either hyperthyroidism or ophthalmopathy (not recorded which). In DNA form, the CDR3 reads TGTGCCAGCTCACCGCGGGTTGATACTAATGAAAAACTGTTTTTT. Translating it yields CASSPRVDTNEKLFF.